These 7 T cell receptor beta chains came from one sample sequenced in a study of cytomegalovirus exposure and HLA in healthy donors. The PCR contained 60 Vbeta and 13 Jbeta primers. The method was immunoSEQ multiplex PCR; TCRdb's version includes in-frame clones alone and lacks a portion of them. In the table there are more than 110,000 clones, over 70% of which are singletons. The specimen was PBMCs. The source is a man aged 35 to 55 in good health and CMV-seropositive.

Concerning this clone itself: Because the CDR3's place on the DNA is in doubt, the DNA is left out and the CDR3 is given as listed by TCRdb. The V call is TRBV28, the J call TRBJ1-1. CDR1 and CDR2 (germline): MDHEN, SYDVKM. The CDR3 length equals 14 residues, ends included. The CDR3 loop is CASSFGEGNTEAFF.

The J gene is TRBJ1-1, the V gene TRBV5-1; 8 bases agree with TRBD1. Germline V CDR1 and CDR2: SGHRS, YFSETQ. This CDR3 has 14 amino acids. Trimming cost V 8 bases and J 3 bases; bases outside gene matches: 9. The CDR3 protein is CASSNRGMDTEAFF. As DNA, the CDR3 is TGCGCCAGTTCGAACAGGGGGATGGACACTGAAGCTTTCTTT.

The chain joins TRBV5-5 to TRBJ2-1, with 7 bases matching TRBD1. CDR3 length: 15 amino acids. V shed 5 bases and J 1 base; nucleotides not matched to a gene: 6. Germline V gene lookup returns CDR1 SGHKS and CDR2 YYEKEE (reference sequence). CDR3 coding DNA: TGTGCCAGCAGTTACCTGGGACAGTCCTACAATGAGCAGTTCTTC. This gives the protein CASSYLGQSYNEQFF.

The chain links TRBV5-1 to TRBJ1-1; the D gene is possibly TRBD1 (6 bases). The CDR3 loop spans 14 amino acids. Germline V lookup: CDR1 SGHRS, CDR2 YFSETQ. Trimming removed 0 bases at V and 4 bases at J, with 10 bases between. The chain's CDR3 is CASSLGDIPTEAFF. In nucleotides, the CDR3 is TGCGCCAGCAGCTTGGGGGACATCCCCACTGAAGCTTTCTTT.

This chain connects TRBV2 to TRBJ1-3; D not certain. CDR1 is SNHLY and CDR2 is FYNNEI in the germline V gene. This CDR3 comprises 13 residues. With 11 bases removed from V and 0 bases from J, the gap between germline ends came to 11 bases. CDR3 protein: CAGVEGSGNTIYF. CDR3 nucleotides: TGTGCCGGGGTTGAGGGCTCTGGAAACACCATATATTTT.

The chain carries TRBV5-6 and TRBJ2-7, with TRBD2 matching over 8 bases. Germline-derived CDR1 and CDR2 are SGHDT and YYEEEE. CDR3 size: 16 residues. The V segment lost 0 bases and the J segment 4 bases; nucleotides outside the gene matches: 9. The CDR3 here is CASSLVSTGGRYEQYF. The CDR3 nucleotides are TGTGCCAGCAGCTTGGTATCTACAGGCGGGAGGTACGAGCAGTACTTC. The full variable domain, in which reference TRBV5-6 and TRBJ2-7 provide the parts outside the CDR3, is DAGVTQSPTHLIKTRGQQVTLRCSPKSGHDTVSWYQQALGQGPQFIFQYYEEEERQRGNFPDRFSGHQFPNYSSELNVNALLLGDSALYLCASSLVSTGGRYEQYFGPGTRLTVT.

The chain is built from TRBV7-9 and TRBJ1-2, with a weak D call TRBD1 (5 bases). Germline V gives CDR1 SEHNR, CDR2 FQNEAQ (reference sequence). The CDR3 covers 14 residues. Deletions cut 3 bases from V and 7 bases from J, with 15 bases between. The CDR3 region is CASSFAGAGSGYTF. The DNA for the CDR3 is TGTGCCAGCAGCTTTGCCGGGGCCGGGAGTGGCTACACCTTC. Full variable domain (rest looked up from reference TRBV7-9 and TRBJ1-2): DTGVSQNPRHKITKRGQNVTFRCDPISEHNRLYWYRQTLGQGPEFLTYFQNEAQLEKSRLLSDRFSAERPKGSFSTLEIQRTEQGDSAMYLCASSFAGAGSGYTFGSGTRLTVV.